These 14 T cell receptor beta chains came from one sample sequenced in a study of control samples from healthy donors and cancer patients. The method was immunoSEQ multiplex PCR; TCRdb's version includes in-frame clones alone and lacks a portion of them. The sample has 170,000 or so clones, 90% to 95% seen once. The sample comprised blood. The source is a young man in good health.

V gene TRBV7-8 combines with J gene TRBJ2-2; D is tentatively TRBD1 or TRBD2 (6 bases each). The CDR3 loop spans 15 amino acids. With 5 bases removed from V and 4 bases from J, the gap between germline ends came to 14 bases. Germline CDR1 is SGHVS and CDR2 is FQNEAQ. The CDR3 sequence: CASSPMGGGTGELFF. DNA of the CDR3: TGTGCCAGCAGCCCCATGGGGGGCGGCACCGGGGAGCTGTTTTTT.

The genes are TRBV2 and TRBJ2-3; no clear D gene. CDR1 and CDR2 (germline): SNHLY, FYNNEI. V was pared by 4 bases and J by 1 base, with 12 bases between. The CDR3 covers 15 residues. The CDR3 is CASSGLVTGTDTQYF. CDR3 bases: TGTGCCAGCAGTGGTCTAGTAACGGGCACAGATACGCAGTATTTT.

This rearrangement joins TRBV19 to TRBJ1-1; the D gene is possibly TRBD1 (6 bases). V was cut by 7 bases and J by 5 bases, with 20 bases left in between. This CDR3 spans 15 amino acids. Germline CDR1 LNHDA, CDR2 SQIVND (reference sequence). The chain's CDR3 is CASTIGGALGTEAFF. The DNA for the CDR3 is TGTGCCAGTACCATCGGGGGGGCTTTAGGGACTGAAGCTTTCTTT. The whole variable domain, remainder taken from reference TRBV19 and TRBJ1-1, is DGGITQSPKYLFRKEGQNVTLSCEQNLNHDAMYWYRQDPGQGLRLIYYSQIVNDFQKGDIAEGYSVSREKKESFPLTVTSAQKNPTAFYLCASTIGGALGTEAFFGQGTRLTVV.

The V and J genes are TRBV2 and TRBJ2-2; TRBD1 matches 7 bases. V lost 3 bases and J lost 8; bases outside the gene matches: 6. CDR1 and CDR2 from the germline V gene are SNHLY and FYNNEI. The CDR3 covers 14 residues. Here the CDR3 DNA reads TGTGCCAGCAGTGAGGGCAGGGGGAAGGGGGAGCTGTTTTTT. This gives the protein CASSEGRGKGELFF.

This chain connects TRBV9 to TRBJ2-1, with D unclear. V gave up 0 bases and J gave up 4 bases, with 8 bases separating them. The CDR3 extends over 14 amino acids. The germline V gene has CDR1 SGDLS and CDR2 YYNGEE. The CDR3 region is CASSVEQRYNEQFF. CDR3 coding DNA: TGTGCCAGCAGCGTAGAGCAGAGGTACAATGAGCAGTTCTTC.

V gene TRBV5-1 combines with J gene TRBJ1-2; D is perhaps TRBD1 (5 bases). The CDR3 has 14 residues. Germline values: CDR1 SGHRS, CDR2 YFSETQ. The V end was cut by 0 bases, the J end by 2 bases, with 8 bases between. In DNA, the CDR3 is TGCGCCAGCAGCTTGGCCCCAGGGAACTATGGCTACACCTTC. This sequence encodes CASSLAPGNYGYTF.

The chain links TRBV19 to TRBJ1-1, with 8 bases fitting TRBD1. The V gene end was trimmed by 6 bases and the J gene end by 2 bases; junction bases not matched to a gene: 5. The V gene's germline CDR1 is LNHDA and CDR2 SQIVND (reference sequence). The CDR3 consists of 14 residues. The CDR3 sequence is CASSSGQGNTEAFF. The CDR3 DNA sequence: TGTGCCAGTAGCTCCGGACAGGGAAACACTGAAGCTTTCTTT.

The genes are TRBV10-3 and TRBJ2-1; the match to TRBD2 covers 8 bases. The V segment lost 5 bases and the J segment 9 bases; nucleotides outside the gene matches: 9. Germline V gene lookup returns CDR1 ENHRY and CDR2 SYGVKD. This CDR3 is 14 amino acids long. This CDR3 is CAISSGGGTSEQFF. The CDR3 DNA reads TGTGCCATCAGTTCGGGGGGGGGAACAAGTGAGCAGTTCTTC.

J is TRBJ1-1 and V is TRBV7-9; D possibly corresponds to TRBD1 (5 bases). CDR1 is SEHNR and CDR2 is FQNEAQ in the germline V gene (reference sequence). Trimming shortened V by 4 bases and J by 0 bases, and 21 bases separated the two germline ends. The CDR3 is 18 residues long. Here the CDR3 reads CASSSSRDRHVLNTEAFF. As DNA, the CDR3 is TGTGCCAGCAGCTCCTCCCGGGACCGACACGTCCTGAACACTGAAGCTTTCTTT.

The rearrangement joins TRBV12-5 to TRBJ2-7; TRBD1 matches at 7 bases. The germline V gene encodes CDR1 LGHNT and CDR2 FRNRAP. CDR3 length: 16 amino acids. With V trimmed by 2 bases and J by 3 bases, 10 bases remained unmatched. The CDR3 DNA is TGTGCTAGTGGTTTGACAGACAGGGCGGCATTCTACGAGCAGTACTTC. Its protein product is CASGLTDRAAFYEQYF.

V gene TRBV12-3 or TRBV12-4 combines with J gene TRBJ2-5, with TRBD1 as a possible D gene (7 bases). This CDR3 comprises 13 residues. V was shortened by 5 bases and J by 6 bases, with 13 bases between the two germline ends. The CDR3 nucleotides read TGTGCCAGCAGTATCAGGGGGGAAAAGACCCAGTACTTC. This codes for CASSIRGEKTQYF.

To note about this clone: Because it lacks the conserved phenylalanine or tryptophan at the end, this CDR3 is likely a read error. The DNA is left out, because the CDR3 cannot be placed on it with certainty; the CDR3 is given as TCRdb lists it. The chain recombines TRBV14 with TRBJ1-6. Germline V gene lookup returns CDR1 SGHDN and CDR2 FVKESK. With termini counted, the CDR3 has 11 amino acids. CDR3 residues: CASSQDLGTAC.

The V call is TRBV5-4, the J call TRBJ1-1; D unclear. The CDR3 is made up of 14 amino acids. V gave up 0 bases and J gave up 4 bases, with 10 bases separating them. Germline V gives CDR1 SGHNT, CDR2 YYREEE (reference sequence). The CDR3: CASSLAQRGTEAFF. For the CDR3, the DNA is TGTGCCAGCAGCTTGGCACAGAGAGGCACTGAAGCTTTCTTT.

This clone was observed once. The V gene is TRBV7-3, the J gene TRBJ2-3; D not certain. The length of the CDR3 is 15 residues. With 5 bases removed from V and 2 bases from J, the gap between germline ends came to 14 bases. The germline V gene encodes CDR1 SGHTA and CDR2 FQGTGA. Written as DNA, the CDR3 is TGTGCCAGCAGCGCGATCGGTGGGTACACAGATACGCAGTATTTT. It specifies CASSAIGGYTDTQYF.